Ten or more counts support the clone carrying this T cell receptor (beta chain). The CDR3 spans 13 residues. V was shortened by 0 bases and J by 8 bases, with 10 bases between the two germline ends. Germline V gene data show CDR1 as LGHNA and CDR2 as YSLEER. Sample time point: longitudinal time-point 3. The sample comes from a study of neurological immune-mediated disorders. TCRdb fed the 5' RACE reads into MiXCR, producing one record per CDR3 protein. The table shows around 100,000 distinct CDR3 sequences, with about a tenth occurring only once. This chain joins TRBV4-3 and TRBJ2-5, with no clear D. This receptor was identified in a female donor with HTLV-1-associated myelopathy (HAM/TSP). The sample comprised PBMCs. The CDR3 bases are TGCGCCAGCAGCCAAGAGAGGACCATTACCCAGTACTTC. It encodes CASSQERTITQYF.